The rows below give T cell receptor beta chains drawn from one sample of a study of type 1 and type 2 diabetes patients. MiXCR was run by TCRdb on the multiplex PCR reads, yielding one entry per CDR3 protein. Of 270,000 or so distinct CDR3 sequences detected, approximately 45% appear once; the ten largest clones hold approximately 15%. The sequenced material came from peripheral blood mononuclear cells (PBMCs). These receptors originate from a man between 18 and 29 years old with type 2 diabetes. The CDR3 runs from the conserved cysteine through the conserved F or W. The order of the fields is CDR3 protein, V gene, J gene.

CAISESGHGGEAFF	TRBV6-6	TRBJ1-1
CASSLGFGGELFF	TRBV27	TRBJ2-2
CASNLEGSNEQFF	TRBV2	TRBJ2-1
CASSLRTGETQYF	TRBV7-3	TRBJ2-5
CAWSVNRDGTQYF	TRBV30	TRBJ2-5
CASSFSGSGETQYF	TRBV28	TRBJ2-5
CASSVRASTDTQYF	TRBV25-1	TRBJ2-3
CASTDVGRELFF	TRBV28	TRBJ2-2
CASSQVGTGGEKLFF	TRBV14	TRBJ1-4
CASSPGQGGTQYF	TRBV9	TRBJ2-3
CASSEGGGWDEQYF	TRBV6-6	TRBJ2-7
CASSQRGGDGYGYTF	TRBV4-3	TRBJ1-2
CATGTGYEKLFF	TRBV15	TRBJ1-4
CSVLYPSGANVLTF	TRBV29-1	TRBJ2-6
CASTWDRGGDSPLHF	TRBV19	TRBJ1-6
CASSLLPSGGEEEQYF	TRBV7-2	TRBJ2-7
CATGHPNTEAFF	TRBV19	TRBJ1-1
CASSWTGLRSYNEQFF	TRBV12-3/TRBV12-4	TRBJ2-1
CASSLGLARQETQYF	TRBV7-9	TRBJ2-5
CASKDYGAYNEQFF	TRBV12-3/TRBV12-4	TRBJ2-1
CAWSVRSGSLNEQFF	TRBV30	TRBJ2-1
CAISEEGTGYQPQHF	TRBV10-3	TRBJ1-5
CASSPSGLAGGGETQYF	TRBV14	TRBJ2-5
CASSVGSGRGTTYEQYF	TRBV9	TRBJ2-7
CASTSELGPTYEQYF	TRBV2	TRBJ2-7
CASSFRGLWDEQYF	TRBV12-3/TRBV12-4	TRBJ2-7
CASSAPFGANVLTF	TRBV2	TRBJ2-6
CATSRGREETQYF	TRBV15	TRBJ2-5
CASSWIQGSNTEAFF	TRBV7-2	TRBJ1-1
CASSGTGKNTEAFF	TRBV2	TRBJ1-1
CSVPAPAGEDNEQFF	TRBV29-1	TRBJ2-1
CASAQETQYF	TRBV2	TRBJ2-5
CSAREIGDLYEQYF	TRBV20-1	TRBJ2-7
CASSFPSGAYNEQFF	TRBV7-9	TRBJ2-1
CSAISFMGIWGYTF	TRBV20-1	.
CASSLAGSGETQYF	TRBV12-3/TRBV12-4	TRBJ2-5
CASCVAGTGIYEQYF	TRBV19	TRBJ2-7
CASSWGTNEKLFF	TRBV6-6	TRBJ1-4
CASSQDKTSGSTEQFF	TRBV14	TRBJ2-1
CASSLVMTGGETQYF	TRBV7-2	TRBJ2-5
CASSFWGPGQGANEQFF	TRBV11-3	TRBJ2-1
CASGNYYNEQFF	TRBV2	TRBJ2-1
CAWSVGTGGRGYEQYF	TRBV30	TRBJ2-7
CASSLRQGKGGYTF	TRBV7-8	TRBJ1-2